A single sample gave rise to the 14 T cell receptor beta chains below, sequenced in a study of response to subunit inactivated influenza vaccine (dated 2018 in TCRdb). The time point label here, explained by the study, means: around 45 days after influenza vaccine administration. Preparation of the library involved RT-PCR. TCRdb records Illumina HiSeq 2500 as the sequencer. Clones were called with MiXCR by TCRdb after fastp trimmed the public reads at Q25, and only in-frame beta chains were retained. Merged by CDR3 protein, the rows form single entries marked with the most common genes and DNA. The sample table holds more than 400,000 distinct CDR3 sequences, of which over 9.5% were seen once. Of the sample, about 12% is held by the ten largest clones. The sequenced sample was PBMCs from blood, obtained more than 35 days after vaccination. These receptors were obtained from a man between 45 and 60 years old who received an inactivated influenza vaccine. Donor details come from another sample of the same person, matched by shared clones.

This chain uses TRBV14 with TRBJ1-2, with 9 bases identical to TRBD1. Germline trimming cut 4 bases from V and 4 bases from J; bases unmatched to any gene: 10. The CDR3 is 16 amino acids. Germline CDR1 reads SGHDN; CDR2 reads FVKESK. The CDR3 loop is CASSPTQQGAGYGYTF. The CDR3 bases are TGTGCCAGCAGCCCAACCCAACAGGGGGCTGGCTATGGCTACACCTTC.

This clonotype appeared many times. The chain recombines TRBV2 with TRBJ2-5, with D hard to call. Germline CDR1 reads SNHLY; CDR2 reads FYNNEI. V lost 3 bases, J lost 5 bases, and 4 bases lay in between. This CDR3 spans 11 amino acids. Written as DNA, the CDR3 is TGTGCCAGCAGTGAGGAGGAGACCCAGTACTTC. The encoded protein is CASSEEETQYF.

This clonotype turned up a few times. The chain is built from TRBV5-6 and TRBJ2-1, with a weak D call TRBD1 (5 bases). Germline loops: CDR1 SGHDT, CDR2 YYEEEE. This CDR3 spans 16 amino acids. Between the trimmed V and J ends, which lost 3 bases and 0 bases, there was a span of 13 bases. The chain's CDR3 is CASSSGPTNSYNEQFF. The CDR3 coding sequence is TGTGCCAGCAGCTCAGGGCCTACCAACTCCTACAATGAGCAGTTCTTC. The full variable domain, rest sourced from reference TRBV5-6 and TRBJ2-1, is DAGVTQSPTHLIKTRGQQVTLRCSPKSGHDTVSWYQQALGQGPQFIFQYYEEEERQRGNFPDRFSGHQFPNYSSELNVNALLLGDSALYLCASSSGPTNSYNEQFFGPGTRLTVL.

This clonotype has more than one count but fewer than ten. The chain combines TRBV6-1 with TRBJ2-7; possible D gene TRBD1, 6 bases. Germline V CDR1 and CDR2: MNHNS, SASEGT. The CDR3 is 13 amino acids. Trimming removed 10 bases from V and 5 bases from J, with 18 bases in between. The CDR3 reads CATATGPLNEQYF. In DNA, the CDR3 is TGTGCCACCGCAACAGGGCCGTTAAACGAGCAGTACTTC.

As regards this clonotype: With a much larger clone just one base away, this may be a read error. The rearrangement uses TRBV20-1 and TRBJ2-5, with 9 bases identical to TRBD1. Germline CDR1 DFQATT, CDR2 SNEGSKA (reference sequence). Germline trimming cut 5 bases from V and 2 bases from J; bases unmatched to any gene: 9. This CDR3 region has 15 residues. CDR3 DNA: TGCAGTGCTCCCCGGACAGGGGACCGACAAGAGACCCAGTACTTC. Protein: CSAPRTGDRQETQYF.

The chain carries TRBV20-1 and TRBJ2-1, with D perhaps TRBD1 or TRBD2 (5 bases each). CDR1 is DFQATT and CDR2 is SNEGSKA in the germline V gene (reference sequence). V shed 3 bases and J shed 7 bases, with 16 bases lying between them. The CDR3 spans 14 residues. The CDR3 coding sequence is TGCAGTGCTAGTATTTCCCCGGGGCATAATGAGCAGTTCTTC. It is translated as CSASISPGHNEQFF.

The chain uses TRBV12-3 or TRBV12-4 and TRBJ2-1; TRBD2 matches at 11 bases. The CDR3 runs to 12 residues. This chain's CDR3 is CATSGSFNEQFF. Here the CDR3 DNA reads TGTGCTACTAGCGGGAGTTTCAATGAGCAGTTCTTC.

The chain combines TRBV5-6 with TRBJ2-1; 9 bases line up with TRBD2. CDR1 is SGHDT, CDR2 YYEEEE, per germline. This CDR3 contains 16 residues. With 1 base clipped from V and 9 bases from J, the junction kept 11 bases outside the gene matches. CDR3 residues: CASSLRAGGWFGEQFF. The CDR3, as DNA: TGTGCCAGCAGCTTGAGAGCGGGAGGCTGGTTCGGTGAGCAGTTCTTC. The full variable domain, in which reference TRBV5-6 and TRBJ2-1 provide the parts outside the CDR3, is DAGVTQSPTHLIKTRGQQVTLRCSPKSGHDTVSWYQQALGQGPQFIFQYYEEEERQRGNFPDRFSGHQFPNYSSELNVNALLLGDSALYLCASSLRAGGWFGEQFFGPGTRLTVL.

This sequence joins TRBV9 and TRBJ2-5, with 14 bases fitting TRBD2. Germline trimming cut 3 bases from V and 5 bases from J; bases unmatched to any gene: 3. The CDR3 extends over 15 amino acids. CDR1 and CDR2 from the germline V gene are SGDLS and YYNGEE. In DNA form, the CDR3 reads TGTGCCAGCAGCGGGACTAGCGGGGGGCGGGAGACCCAGTACTTC. It translates to CASSGTSGGRETQYF.

The rearrangement links TRBV10-3 to TRBJ2-2; no clear D. The CDR3 covers 15 residues. With 2 bases removed from V and 0 bases from J, the gap between germline ends came to 7 bases. Germline loops: CDR1 ENHRY, CDR2 SYGVKD. The CDR3 DNA reads TGTGCCATCAGTGAGGATACTACGAACACCGGGGAGCTGTTTTTT. Translated, it gives CAISEDTTNTGELFF.

The CDR3, as DNA: TGTGCCAGCAGCCAAGAGTCCGTGCGGGGGTGGACAGATACGCAGTATTTT. This sequence encodes CASSQESVRGWTDTQYF. V gene TRBV14 combines with J gene TRBJ2-3, with TRBD2 matching 7 bases. CDR3 length equals 17 residues. Germline V gives CDR1 SGHDN, CDR2 FVKESK. Trimming took 0 bases from V and 3 from J; bases not matched to a gene: 9.

V and J are TRBV7-2 and TRBJ2-7, with no clear D. The length of the CDR3 is 15 residues. V shed 2 bases and J shed 1 base, with 12 bases lying between them. Germline-derived CDR1 and CDR2 are SGHTA and FQGNSA. In nucleotides, the CDR3 is TGTGCCAGCAGCTTAAAGTTAGGGCGGTCCTACGAGCAGTACTTC. Translation gives CASSLKLGRSYEQYF.

Ten or more counts support this clonotype. The chain has TRBV7-2 and TRBJ1-5, with TRBD1 identical over 9 bases. CDR1 and CDR2 from the germline V gene are SGHTA and FQGNSA. This CDR3 has 14 residues. The V and J ends lost 5 bases and 7 bases, in that order; junction bases with no gene match: 6. The CDR3, as DNA: TGTGCCAGCAGCCAGGGGACAGGGTCACAGCCCCAGCATTTT. Translation: CASSQGTGSQPQHF.

This clonotype was found a few times. V gene TRBV4-1 combines with J gene TRBJ1-6, with TRBD1 matching over 7 bases. Germline CDR1 is MGHRA and CDR2 is YSYEKL. Trimming took 5 bases from V and 6 from J; bases not matched to a gene: 7. The CDR3 is made up of 15 amino acids. Written as DNA, the CDR3 is TGCGCCAGCAGCTCCTTAGGACAGGCTAATTCACCCCTCCACTTT. It encodes CASSSLGQANSPLHF.